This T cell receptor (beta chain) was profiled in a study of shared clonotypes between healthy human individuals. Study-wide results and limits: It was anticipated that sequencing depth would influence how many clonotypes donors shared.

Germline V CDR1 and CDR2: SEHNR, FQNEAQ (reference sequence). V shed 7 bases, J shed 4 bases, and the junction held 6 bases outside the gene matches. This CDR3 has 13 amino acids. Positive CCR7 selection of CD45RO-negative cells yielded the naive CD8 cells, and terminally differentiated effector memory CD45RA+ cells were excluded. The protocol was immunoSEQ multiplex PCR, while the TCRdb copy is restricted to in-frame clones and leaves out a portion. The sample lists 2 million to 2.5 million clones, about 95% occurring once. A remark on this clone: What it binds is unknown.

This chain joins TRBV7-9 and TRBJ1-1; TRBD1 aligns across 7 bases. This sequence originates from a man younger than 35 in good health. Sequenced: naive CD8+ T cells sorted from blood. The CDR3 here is CASITAGGTEAFF. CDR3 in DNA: TGTGCCAGCATCACGGCAGGGGGCACTGAAGCTTTCTTT.